Below are 3 T cell receptor beta chains sequenced from a single sample in a study of blood T cells in healthy people across ages. A second PCR, run for about 6 to 11 cycles, used a sample-barcoded 5' primer plus a J-beta primer mix. TCRdb itself ran the 5' RACE reads through MiXCR, one entry per CDR3 protein. The table shows about 940,000 distinct CDR3 sequences, with 48% occurring only once. Material for sequencing was blood. These receptors were obtained from a man aged 25 to 40 in good health.

The V and J genes are TRBV12-3 or TRBV12-4 and TRBJ2-4, with 14 positions matching TRBD2. The end of the DNA aligns better with TRBJ2-7, so the J call may be wrong. The CDR3 is 14 residues long. CDR3: CASTPGTSGSEQYF. In nucleotides, the CDR3 is TGTGCCAGCACACCGGGGACTAGCGGGAGCGAGCAGTACTTC.

V is TRBV14 and J is TRBJ2-1, with 10 bases identical to TRBD2. Germline loops: CDR1 SGHDN, CDR2 FVKESK. Trimming took 1 base from V and 3 from J; bases not matched to a gene: 9. The CDR3 covers 18 residues. Here the CDR3 reads CASSQGGASGGNYNEQFF. The CDR3, as DNA: TGTGCCAGCAGCCAAGGGGGGGCTAGCGGGGGCAACTACAATGAGCAGTTCTTC. The variable domain in full, with the rest retrieved from reference TRBV14 and TRBJ2-1, is EAGVTQFPSHSVIEKGQTVTLRCDPISGHDNLYWYRRVMGKEIKFLLHFVKESKQDESGMPNNRFLAERTGGTYSTLKVQPAELEDSGVYFCASSQGGASGGNYNEQFFGPGTRLTVL.

The rearrangement uses TRBV6-6 and TRBJ2-5; 10 bases map to TRBD1. Matching the DNA end better, TRBJ2-7 makes the J call doubtful. Looked up from germline, CDR1 is MNHNY and CDR2 is SVGAGI (reference sequence). The CDR3 runs to 15 residues. CDR3 in amino acids: CASSQTGGEDYEQYF. CDR3 in DNA: TGTGCCAGCAGCCAGACAGGGGGCGAGGACTACGAGCAGTACTTC.